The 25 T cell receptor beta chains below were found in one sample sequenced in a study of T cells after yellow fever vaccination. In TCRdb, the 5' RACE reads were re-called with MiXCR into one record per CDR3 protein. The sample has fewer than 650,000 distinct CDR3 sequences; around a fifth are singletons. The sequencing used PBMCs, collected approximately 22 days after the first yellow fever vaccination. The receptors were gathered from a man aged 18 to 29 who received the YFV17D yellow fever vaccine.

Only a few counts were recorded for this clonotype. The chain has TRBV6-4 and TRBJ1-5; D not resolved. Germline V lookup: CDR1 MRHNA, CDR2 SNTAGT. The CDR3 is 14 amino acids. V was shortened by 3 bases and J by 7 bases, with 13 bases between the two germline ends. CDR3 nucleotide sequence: TGTGCCAGCAGTGAGATCGCGGGAGAACAGCCCCAGCATTTT. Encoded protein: CASSEIAGEQPQHF.

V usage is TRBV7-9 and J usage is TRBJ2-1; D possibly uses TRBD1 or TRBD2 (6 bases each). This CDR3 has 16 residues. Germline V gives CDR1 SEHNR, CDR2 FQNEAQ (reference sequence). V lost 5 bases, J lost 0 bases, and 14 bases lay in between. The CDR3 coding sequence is TGTGCCAGCAGCCCCCCGGGGGCGAGCTCCTACAATGAGCAGTTCTTC. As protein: CASSPPGASSYNEQFF.

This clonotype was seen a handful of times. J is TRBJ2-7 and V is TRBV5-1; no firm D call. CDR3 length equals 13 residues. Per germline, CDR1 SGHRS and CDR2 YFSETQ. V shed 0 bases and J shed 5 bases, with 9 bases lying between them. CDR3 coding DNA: TGCGCCAGCAGCTTGGCCTCGGCAGACGAGCAGTACTTC. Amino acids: CASSLASADEQYF. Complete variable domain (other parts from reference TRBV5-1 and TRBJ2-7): KAGVTQTPRYLIKTRGQQVTLSCSPISGHRSVSWYQQTPGQGLQFLFEYFSETQRNKGNFPGRFSGRQFSNSRSEMNVSTLELGDSALYLCASSLASADEQYFGPGTRLTVT.

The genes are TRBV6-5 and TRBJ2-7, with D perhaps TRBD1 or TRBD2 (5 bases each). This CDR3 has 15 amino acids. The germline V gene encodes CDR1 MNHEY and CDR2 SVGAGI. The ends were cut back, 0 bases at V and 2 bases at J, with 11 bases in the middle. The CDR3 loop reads CASSYSGTPTYEQYF. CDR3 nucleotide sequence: TGTGCCAGCAGTTACTCCGGGACGCCCACCTACGAGCAGTACTTC.

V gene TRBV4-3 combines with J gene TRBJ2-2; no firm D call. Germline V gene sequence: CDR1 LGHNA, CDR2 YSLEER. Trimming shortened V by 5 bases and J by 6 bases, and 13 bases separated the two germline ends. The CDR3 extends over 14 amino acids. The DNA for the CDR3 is TGCGCCAGCAGCACCCGAATAGCCTCCGGGGAGCTGTTTTTT. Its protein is CASSTRIASGELFF.

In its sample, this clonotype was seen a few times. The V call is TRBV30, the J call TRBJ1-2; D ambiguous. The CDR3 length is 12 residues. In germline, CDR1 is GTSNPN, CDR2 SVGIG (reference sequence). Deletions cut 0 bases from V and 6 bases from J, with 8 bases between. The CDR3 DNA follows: TGTGCCTGGAGTGTCGAGGTGAATGGCTACACCTTC. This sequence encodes CAWSVEVNGYTF.

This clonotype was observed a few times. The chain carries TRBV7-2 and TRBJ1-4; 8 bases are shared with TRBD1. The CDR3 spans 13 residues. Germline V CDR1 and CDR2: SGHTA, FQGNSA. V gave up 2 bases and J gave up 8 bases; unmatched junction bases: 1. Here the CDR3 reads CASSLNRGEKLFF. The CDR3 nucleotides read TGTGCCAGCAGCTTAAACAGGGGGGAAAAACTGTTTTTT.

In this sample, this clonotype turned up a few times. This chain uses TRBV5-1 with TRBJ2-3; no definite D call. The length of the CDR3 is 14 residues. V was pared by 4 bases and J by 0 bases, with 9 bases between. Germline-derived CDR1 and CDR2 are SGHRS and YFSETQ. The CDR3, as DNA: TGCGCCAGCAGCGCCCCGTCTAGCACAGATACGCAGTATTTT. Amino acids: CASSAPSSTDTQYF.

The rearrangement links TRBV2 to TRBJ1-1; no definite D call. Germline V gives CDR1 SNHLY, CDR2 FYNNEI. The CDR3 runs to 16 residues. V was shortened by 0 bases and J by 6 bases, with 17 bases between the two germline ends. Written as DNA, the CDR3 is TGTGCCAGCAGTGAAGCGACGATGGAGGGCGGACCTGAAGCTTTCTTT. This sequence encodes CASSEATMEGGPEAFF.

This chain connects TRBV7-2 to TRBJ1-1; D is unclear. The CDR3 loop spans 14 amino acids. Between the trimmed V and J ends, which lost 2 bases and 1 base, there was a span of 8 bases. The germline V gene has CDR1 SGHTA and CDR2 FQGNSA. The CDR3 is CASSLPPGNTEAFF. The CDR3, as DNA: TGTGCCAGCAGCTTACCTCCAGGGAACACTGAAGCTTTCTTT.

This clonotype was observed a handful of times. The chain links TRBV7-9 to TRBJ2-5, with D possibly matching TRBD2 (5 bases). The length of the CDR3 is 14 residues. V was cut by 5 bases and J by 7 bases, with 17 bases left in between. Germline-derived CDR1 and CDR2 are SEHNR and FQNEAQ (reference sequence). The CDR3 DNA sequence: TGTGCCAGCAGCCCGCCGAGTGGAGGAGGGACCCAGTACTTC. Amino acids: CASSPPSGGGTQYF.

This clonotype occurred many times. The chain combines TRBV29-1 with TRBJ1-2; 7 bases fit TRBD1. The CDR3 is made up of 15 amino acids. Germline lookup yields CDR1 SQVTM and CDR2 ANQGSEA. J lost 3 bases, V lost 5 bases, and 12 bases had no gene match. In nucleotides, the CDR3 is TGCAGCGTTCTACCGCCGACAGGGCTCCACTATGGCTACACCTTC. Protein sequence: CSVLPPTGLHYGYTF.

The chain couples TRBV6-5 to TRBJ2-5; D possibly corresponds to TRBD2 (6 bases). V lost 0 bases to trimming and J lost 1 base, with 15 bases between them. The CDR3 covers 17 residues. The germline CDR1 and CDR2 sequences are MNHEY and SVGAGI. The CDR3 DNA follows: TGTGCCAGCAGTTACTCTGGGGGGATGAGGGGCCAAGAGACCCAGTACTTC. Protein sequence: CASSYSGGMRGQETQYF.

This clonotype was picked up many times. CDR3 sequence (DNA): TGTGCCAGCAGGAGGGACAGGTTAAAAGCTTTCTTT. This gives the protein CASRRDRLKAFF. The chain couples TRBV12-3 or TRBV12-4 to TRBJ1-1, with 8 bases fitting TRBD1. J lost 9 bases, V lost 6 bases, and 6 bases had no gene match. CDR3 length equals 12 residues.

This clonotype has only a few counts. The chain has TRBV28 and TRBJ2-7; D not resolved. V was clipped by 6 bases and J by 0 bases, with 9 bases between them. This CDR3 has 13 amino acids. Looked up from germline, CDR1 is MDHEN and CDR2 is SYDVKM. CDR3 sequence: CASSRAHSYEQYV. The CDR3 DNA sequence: TGTGCCAGCAGCCGTGCCCACTCCTACGAGCAGTACGTC.

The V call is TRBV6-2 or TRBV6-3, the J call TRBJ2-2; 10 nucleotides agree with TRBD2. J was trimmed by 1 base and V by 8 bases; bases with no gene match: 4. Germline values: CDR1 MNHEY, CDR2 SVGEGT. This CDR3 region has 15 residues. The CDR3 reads CASSGLAVNTGELFF. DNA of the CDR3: TGTGCCAGCTCTGGACTAGCGGTGAACACCGGGGAGCTGTTTTTT.

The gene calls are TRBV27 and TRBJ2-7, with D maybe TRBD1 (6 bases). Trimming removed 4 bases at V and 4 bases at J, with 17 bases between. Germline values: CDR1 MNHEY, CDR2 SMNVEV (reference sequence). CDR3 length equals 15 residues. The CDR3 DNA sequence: TGTGCCAGCAGTTCCCCGATAGGGGGTAAATACGAGCAGTACTTC. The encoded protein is CASSSPIGGKYEQYF.

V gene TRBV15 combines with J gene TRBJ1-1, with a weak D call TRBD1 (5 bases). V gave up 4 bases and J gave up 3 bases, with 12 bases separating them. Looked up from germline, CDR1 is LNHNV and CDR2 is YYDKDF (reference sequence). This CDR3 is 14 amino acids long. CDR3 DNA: TGTGCCACCAGCACAACGCCAGGGTACACTGAAGCTTTCTTT. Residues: CATSTTPGYTEAFF.

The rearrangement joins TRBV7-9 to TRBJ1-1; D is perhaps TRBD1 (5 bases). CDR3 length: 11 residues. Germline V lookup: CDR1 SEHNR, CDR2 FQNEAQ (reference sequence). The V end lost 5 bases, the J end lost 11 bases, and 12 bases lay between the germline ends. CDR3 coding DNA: TGTGCCAGCAGCCCCCGGTGGGGGGCTTTCTTT. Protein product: CASSPRWGAFF.

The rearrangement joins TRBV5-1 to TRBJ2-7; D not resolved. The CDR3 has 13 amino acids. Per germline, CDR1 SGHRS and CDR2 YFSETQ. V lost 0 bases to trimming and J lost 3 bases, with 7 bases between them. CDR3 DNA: TGCGCCAGCAGCTTGGACAGCGACTACGAGCAGTACTTC. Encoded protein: CASSLDSDYEQYF. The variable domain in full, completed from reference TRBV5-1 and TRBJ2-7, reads KAGVTQTPRYLIKTRGQQVTLSCSPISGHRSVSWYQQTPGQGLQFLFEYFSETQRNKGNFPGRFSGRQFSNSRSEMNVSTLELGDSALYLCASSLDSDYEQYFGPGTRLTVT.

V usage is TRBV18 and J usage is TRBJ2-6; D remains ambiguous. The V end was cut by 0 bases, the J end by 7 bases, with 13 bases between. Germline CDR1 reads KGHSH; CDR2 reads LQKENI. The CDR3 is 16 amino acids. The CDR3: CASSPPSNRIANVLTF. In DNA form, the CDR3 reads TGTGCCAGCTCACCACCCTCAAATAGGATTGCCAACGTCCTGACTTTC.

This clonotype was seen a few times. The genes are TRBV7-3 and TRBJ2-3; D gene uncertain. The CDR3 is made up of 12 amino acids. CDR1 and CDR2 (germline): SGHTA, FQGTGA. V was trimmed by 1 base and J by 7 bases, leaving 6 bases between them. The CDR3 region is CASSLMSHTQYF. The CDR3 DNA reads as TGTGCCAGCAGCTTAATGTCGCATACGCAGTATTTT. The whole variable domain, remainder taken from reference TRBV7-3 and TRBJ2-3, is GAGVSQTPSNKVTEKGKYVELRCDPISGHTALYWYRQSLGQGPEFLIYFQGTGAADDSGLPNDRFFAVRPEGSVSTLKIQRTERGDSAVYLCASSLMSHTQYFGPGTRLTVL.

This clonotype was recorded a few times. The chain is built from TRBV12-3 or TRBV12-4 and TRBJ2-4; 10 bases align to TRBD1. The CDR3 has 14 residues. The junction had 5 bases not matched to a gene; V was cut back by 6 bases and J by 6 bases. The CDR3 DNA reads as TGTGCCAGCAGGCAGGGACAGGGGACAAACATTCAGTACTTC. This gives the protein CASRQGQGTNIQYF.

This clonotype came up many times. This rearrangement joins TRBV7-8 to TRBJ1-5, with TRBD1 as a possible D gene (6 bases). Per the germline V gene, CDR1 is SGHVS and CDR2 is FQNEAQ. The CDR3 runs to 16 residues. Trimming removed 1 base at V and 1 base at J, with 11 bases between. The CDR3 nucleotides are TGTGCCAGCAGCTTAGATTGGGGGGCAAGCAATCAGCCCCAGCATTTT. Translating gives CASSLDWGASNQPQHF.

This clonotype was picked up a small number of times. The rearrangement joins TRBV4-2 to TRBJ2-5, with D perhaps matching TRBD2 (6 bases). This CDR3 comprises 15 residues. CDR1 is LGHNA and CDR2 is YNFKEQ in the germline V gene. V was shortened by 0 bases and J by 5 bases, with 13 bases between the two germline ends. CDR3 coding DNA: TGTGCCAGCAGCCAAGAGGGAAACGGAGGGGAGACCCAGTACTTC. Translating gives CASSQEGNGGETQYF.